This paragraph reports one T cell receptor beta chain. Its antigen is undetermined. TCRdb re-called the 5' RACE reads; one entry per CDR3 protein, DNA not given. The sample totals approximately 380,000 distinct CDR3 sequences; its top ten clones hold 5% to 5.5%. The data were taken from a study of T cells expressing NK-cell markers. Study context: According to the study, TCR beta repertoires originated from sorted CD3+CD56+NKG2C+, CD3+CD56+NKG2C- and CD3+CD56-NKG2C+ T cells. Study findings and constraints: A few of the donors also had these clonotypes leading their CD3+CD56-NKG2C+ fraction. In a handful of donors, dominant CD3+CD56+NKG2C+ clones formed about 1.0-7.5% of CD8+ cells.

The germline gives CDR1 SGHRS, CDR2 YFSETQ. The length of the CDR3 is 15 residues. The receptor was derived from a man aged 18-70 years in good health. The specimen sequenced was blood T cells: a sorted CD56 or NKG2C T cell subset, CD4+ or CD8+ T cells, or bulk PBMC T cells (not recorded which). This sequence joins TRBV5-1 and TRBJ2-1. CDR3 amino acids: CASSYDGSSYNEQFF.